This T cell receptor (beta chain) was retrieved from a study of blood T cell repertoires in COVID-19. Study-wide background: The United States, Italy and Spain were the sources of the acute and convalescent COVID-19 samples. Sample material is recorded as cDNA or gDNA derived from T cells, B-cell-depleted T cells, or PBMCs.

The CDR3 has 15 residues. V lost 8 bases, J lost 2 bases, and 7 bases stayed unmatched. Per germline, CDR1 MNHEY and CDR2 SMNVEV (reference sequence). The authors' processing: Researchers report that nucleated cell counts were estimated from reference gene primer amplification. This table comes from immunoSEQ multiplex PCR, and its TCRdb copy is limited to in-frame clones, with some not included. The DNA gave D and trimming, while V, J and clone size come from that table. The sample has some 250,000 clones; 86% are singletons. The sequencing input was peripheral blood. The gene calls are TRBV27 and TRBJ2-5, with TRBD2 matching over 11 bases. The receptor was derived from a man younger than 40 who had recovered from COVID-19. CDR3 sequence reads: CASGSGTSGQETQYF. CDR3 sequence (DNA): TGTGCCAGCGGGTCCGGGACTAGCGGTCAAGAGACCCAGTACTTC.